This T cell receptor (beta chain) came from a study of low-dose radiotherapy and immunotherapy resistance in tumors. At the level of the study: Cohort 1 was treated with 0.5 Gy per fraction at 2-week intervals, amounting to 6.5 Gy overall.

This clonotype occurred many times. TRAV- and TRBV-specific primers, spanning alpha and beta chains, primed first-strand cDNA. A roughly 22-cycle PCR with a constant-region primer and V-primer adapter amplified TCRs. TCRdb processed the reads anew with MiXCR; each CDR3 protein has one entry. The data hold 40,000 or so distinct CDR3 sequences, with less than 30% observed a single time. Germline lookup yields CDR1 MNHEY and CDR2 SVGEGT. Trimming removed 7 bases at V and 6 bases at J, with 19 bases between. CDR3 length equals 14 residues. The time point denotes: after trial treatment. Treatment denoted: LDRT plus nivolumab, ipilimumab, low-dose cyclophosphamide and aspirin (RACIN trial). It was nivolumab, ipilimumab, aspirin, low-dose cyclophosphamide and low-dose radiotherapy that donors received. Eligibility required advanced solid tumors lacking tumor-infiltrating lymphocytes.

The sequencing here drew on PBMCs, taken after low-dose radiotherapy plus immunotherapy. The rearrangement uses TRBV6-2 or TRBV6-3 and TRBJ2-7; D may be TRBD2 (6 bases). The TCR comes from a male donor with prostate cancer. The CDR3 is CASKSGRLLFEQYF. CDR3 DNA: TGTGCCAGCAAATCAGGGAGGCTACTCTTCGAGCAGTACTTC.